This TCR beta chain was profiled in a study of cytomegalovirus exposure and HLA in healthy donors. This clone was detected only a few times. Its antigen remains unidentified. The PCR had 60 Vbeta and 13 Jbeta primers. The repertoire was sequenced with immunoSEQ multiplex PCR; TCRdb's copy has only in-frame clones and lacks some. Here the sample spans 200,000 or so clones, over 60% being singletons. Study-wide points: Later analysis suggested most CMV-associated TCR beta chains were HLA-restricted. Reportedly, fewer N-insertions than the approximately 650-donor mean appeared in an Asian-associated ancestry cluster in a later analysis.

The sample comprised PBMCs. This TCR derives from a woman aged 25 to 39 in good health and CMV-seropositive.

The CDR3 nucleotides read TGTGCCAGCAGCAGAAGGGGTGAGGAGACCCAGTACTTC. This sequence encodes CASSRRGEETQYF. The rearrangement uses TRBV9 and TRBJ2-5, with D possibly TRBD1 on 5 matching bases. The CDR3 covers 13 residues. With 4 bases removed from V and 5 bases from J, the gap between germline ends came to 12 bases. From germline, CDR1 is SGDLS and CDR2 YYNGEE.